Listed below are T cell receptor beta chains from one sample, sequenced in a study of blood T cell repertoires in COVID-19. Sequencing was performed with immunoSEQ multiplex PCR; in TCRdb, only in-frame clones are kept and a portion is missing. The table lists some 260,000 clones, roughly 88% of them singletons. Sequencing used peripheral blood. The receptor set was obtained from a man older than 75 with acute or convalescent COVID-19. CDR3s include the opening cysteine and the closing phenylalanine or tryptophan. D genes are given only for firm matches. Not every row has a clone size; where given, it reads once, few, many or a size class.

V	D	length	J	size	DNA	CDR3
TRBV15	TRBD2	16	TRBJ2-5	NA	TGTGCCACCAGCAGAGATTGGAGCGGGACTGGAGAGACCCAGTACTTC	CATSRDWSGTGETQYF
TRBV13	TRBD1	15	TRBJ2-7	NA	TGTGCCAGCAGCTTAGCACCAGGGGGCGCCTACGAGCAGTACTTC	CASSLAPGGAYEQYF
TRBV6-6	NA	15	TRBJ1-6	NA	TGTGCCAGCAGAGGGGGGGAGTCCTATAATTCACCCCTCCACTTT	CASRGGESYNSPLHF
TRBV13	TRBD2	15	TRBJ2-7	NA	TGTGCCAGCAGCTCTAGCGGGAGGGCCCTGGGCGAGCAGTACTTC	CASSSSGRALGEQYF
TRBV6-6	NA	16	TRBJ1-5	NA	TGTGCCAGCAGTTACTCGGAAGCCCCCGGGGATCAGCCCCAGCATTTT	CASSYSEAPGDQPQHF
TRBV11-3	NA	16	TRBJ2-1	NA	TGTGCCAGCAGCTTAGAAGGGACTCGTCCCTACAATGAGCAGTTCTTC	CASSLEGTRPYNEQFF
TRBV19	TRBD1	16	TRBJ1-6	NA	TGTGCCAGTAGTATAATCGGGGACAGCAATAATTCACCCCTCCACTTT	CASSIIGDSNNSPLHF
TRBV6-2/TRBV6-3	NA	13	TRBJ1-1	NA	TGTGCCAGCAGTTACGGTGTAAGCGCTGAAGCTTTCTTT	CASSYGVSAEAFF
TRBV5-4	NA	16	TRBJ2-2	NA	TGTGCCAGCAGCTTGGCGTCAGGGTTTGGCACCGGGGAGCTGTTTTTT	CASSLASGFGTGELFF
TRBV6-4	TRBD1	14	TRBJ1-2	NA	TGTGCCAGCAGTGCCGGGACAGGGGTCGGTGGCTACACCTTC	CASSAGTGVGGYTF
TRBV19	TRBD2	17	TRBJ2-3	NA	TGTGCCAGTAGCGAATCTGTAGCGGGAGCCGGCACAGATACGCAGTATTTT	CASSESVAGAGTDTQYF
TRBV5-4	NA	13	TRBJ2-2	NA	TGTGCCAGCAGCTTGTTTATTTCCGGGGAGCTGTTTTTT	CASSLFISGELFF
TRBV7-3	TRBD2	16	TRBJ2-3	NA	TGTGCCAGCAGCTTAACGTTCGGCGGGGGGGCGGATACGCAGTATTTT	CASSLTFGGGADTQYF
TRBV11-2	TRBD2	15	TRBJ2-5	NA	TGTGCCAGCAGCTTAGGGGCGGGAGCGTCAGAGACCCAGTACTTC	CASSLGAGASETQYF
TRBV4-3	NA	15	TRBJ2-7	NA	TGCGCCAGCAGCCGGGCGCGGGCCATCTCCTACGAGCAGTACTTC	CASSRARAISYEQYF
TRBV11-3	TRBD1	18	TRBJ2-3	NA	TGTGCCAGCAGCTTAAGTGGCAGAGGGGGCTATAGCACAGATACGCAGTATTTT	CASSLSGRGGYSTDTQYF
TRBV7-2	TRBD1	15	TRBJ1-1	NA	TGTGCCAGCAGCTCCTCGACAGGGGGCCCCCGTGAAGCTTTCTTT	CASSSSTGGPREAFF
TRBV24-1	TRBD2	18	TRBJ2-1	NA	TGTGCCACCAGTGATGCCGGTTTTAGCGGGAGTTCCTACAATGAGCAGTTCTTC	CATSDAGFSGSSYNEQFF
TRBV28	NA	14	TRBJ1-1	NA	TGTGCCAGCAGTTTAGTCCAGGAGAACACTGAAGCTTTCTTT	CASSLVQENTEAFF
TRBV11-3	NA	14	TRBJ1-4	NA	TGTGCCAGCGCCAAGTTGGGCTACAATGAAAAACTGTTTTTT	CASAKLGYNEKLFF
TRBV19	NA	14	TRBJ2-2	NA	TGTGCCAGTAAACAACAGACGAACACCGGGGAGCTGTTTTTT	CASKQQTNTGELFF
TRBV18	TRBD2	16	TRBJ2-2	NA	TGTGCCAGCTCACGAGGACTAGCTTCGGGCACCGGGGAGCTGTTTTTT	CASSRGLASGTGELFF
TRBV28	TRBD1	16	TRBJ1-1	few	TGTGCCAGCATCCCAAGGGCGACAGGGGGGAACACTGAAGCTTTCTTT	CASIPRATGGNTEAFF
TRBV14	NA	14	TRBJ1-2	NA	TGTGCCAGCAGCCCCCCGGGGGGCGACTATGGCTACACCTTC	CASSPPGGDYGYTF
TRBV6-2/TRBV6-3	NA	18	TRBJ1-1	NA	TGTGCCAGCAGTGACAGTGGCGGCTACCCTCGGGGGGTCACTGAAGCTTTCTTT	CASSDSGGYPRGVTEAFF
TRBV18	TRBD2	17	TRBJ2-1	NA	TGTGCCAGCTCACCGTGGACTAGCGGGTTTACCTACAATGAGCAGTTCTTC	CASSPWTSGFTYNEQFF
TRBV25-1	TRBD1	14	TRBJ2-1	NA	TGTGCCAGCAGTGCGTCCCGGGACAGAAGTGAGCAGTTCTTC	CASSASRDRSEQFF
TRBV11-2	TRBD1	18	TRBJ1-2	NA	TGTGCCAGCAGCCCAAGGGACAGGGGGGTATCGTGGAACTATGGCTACACCTTC	CASSPRDRGVSWNYGYTF
TRBV12-3/TRBV12-4	NA	13	TRBJ2-7	NA	TGTGCCAGCAGTTTAGAAAGGGGATACGAGCAGTACTTC	CASSLERGYEQYF
TRBV7-2	TRBD2	14	TRBJ2-1	NA	TGTGCCAGCAGTCCGACTAGCGGGATTGGGGAGCAGTTCTTC	CASSPTSGIGEQFF
TRBV29-1	TRBD2	14	TRBJ2-1	once	TGCAGCGTTCACCCGTCGCGGGAGGCTGATGAGCAGTTCTTC	CSVHPSREADEQFF
TRBV20-1	NA	13	TRBJ2-4	NA	TGCAGTGCTAGTTCCGGGCGGCGGGGCGGACAGTACTTC	CSASSGRRGGQYF
TRBV6-2/TRBV6-3	TRBD2	15	TRBJ2-2	once	TGTGCCAGCAGTCGTAGCGGGGGGAACACCGGGGAGCTGTTTTTT	CASSRSGGNTGELFF
TRBV7-2	NA	14	TRBJ2-7	NA	TGTGCCAGCAGCCCGCAGGGGTTTTCGAACGAGCAGTACTTC	CASSPQGFSNEQYF
TRBV6-2/TRBV6-3	NA	17	TRBJ1-1	NA	TGTGCCAGCAGTTACCCTTCTCCTTCTGGCCGGAACACTGAAGCTTTCTTT	CASSYPSPSGRNTEAFF
TRBV9	NA	18	TRBJ2-5	NA	TGTGCCAGCAGCCTTAGGGCGGGGTCGGGCGTCTACCAAGAGACCCAGTACTTC	CASSLRAGSGVYQETQYF
TRBV5-1	NA	15	TRBJ2-1	once	TGCGCCAGCAGCTTGGGCCAACTCTCCTACAATGAGCAGTTCTTC	CASSLGQLSYNEQFF
TRBV5-1	TRBD2	16	TRBJ2-3	NA	TGCGCCAGCAGAAGGACTAGCGGGAGGGCGACAGATACGCAGTATTTT	CASRRTSGRATDTQYF
TRBV19	NA	13	TRBJ1-5	NA	TGTGCCAGTAGCTTGACAGTAAATCAGCCCCAGCATTTT	CASSLTVNQPQHF